Listed here are 14 T cell receptor beta chains from one sample, sequenced in a study of T-cell memory formation after mild COVID-19. TCRdb processed the 5' RACE reads anew with MiXCR; each CDR3 protein has one entry. The sample lists hundreds of thousands of distinct CDR3 sequences, about 20% occurring once. Sequencing used PBMCs or a T cell subset sorted from them (not recorded which). Receptors were obtained from an adult woman who had mild COVID-19 (a few samples of this study predate the infection). Cell type and time point are not known.

In its sample, this clonotype was seen a few times. The rearrangement uses TRBV24-1 and TRBJ2-1; perhaps TRBD2 as D (6 bases). The V and J ends lost 5 bases and 14 bases respectively, with 15 bases between them. The CDR3 covers 12 residues. Looked up from germline, CDR1 is KGHDR and CDR2 is SFDVKD. CDR3 sequence (DNA): TGTGCCACCAGTGGGCCAGACGGGAGAGAGTTCTTC. Translating gives CATSGPDGREFF.

This clonotype appeared a few times. CDR3 sequence: CATSTSPTGANTEAFF. DNA of the CDR3: TGTGCCACCAGCACCTCCCCAACAGGGGCGAACACTGAAGCTTTCTTT. The J gene is TRBJ1-1, the V gene TRBV15; 7 nucleotides match TRBD1. Germline V CDR1 and CDR2: LNHNV, YYDKDF (reference sequence). V was clipped by 4 bases and J by 1 base; unmatched bases: 9. CDR3 length: 16 amino acids.

This clonotype came up a few times. V and J are TRBV4-3 and TRBJ2-3; no definite D call. CDR1 and CDR2 (germline): LGHNA, YSLEER. Trimming removed 0 bases at V and 2 bases at J, with 6 bases between. The CDR3 sequence is 14 residues long. CDR3 in DNA: TGCGCCAGCAGCCAAGATGCGGTCACAGATACGCAGTATTTT. This gives the protein CASSQDAVTDTQYF.

This clonotype was observed once. V gene TRBV10-3 combines with J gene TRBJ1-2; tentative D call: TRBD1 (5 bases). Germline-derived CDR1 and CDR2 are ENHRY and SYGVKD. With 3 bases removed from V and 4 bases from J, the gap between germline ends came to 12 bases. The CDR3 is 14 amino acids. This chain's CDR3 is CAISDSTGSYGYTF. In DNA form, the CDR3 reads TGTGCCATCAGTGATTCCACAGGTTCCTATGGCTACACCTTC.

This clonotype showed up just a few times. CDR3 region: CASSSRGANAEAFF. The CDR3 DNA follows: TGTGCCAGCAGTTCCCGGGGGGCGAATGCTGAAGCTTTCTTT. The V gene is TRBV12-3 or TRBV12-4, the J gene TRBJ1-1; D might be TRBD1 (6 bases). The CDR3 consists of 14 residues. V lost 4 bases and J 6 bases, leaving 15 bases between the germline ends.

The chain couples TRBV11-2 to TRBJ2-1; TRBD2 matches at 10 bases. The CDR3 contains 17 residues. CDR1 and CDR2 (germline): SGHAT, FQNNGV. J was trimmed by 0 bases and V by 4 bases; bases with no gene match: 6. DNA of the CDR3: TGTGCCAGCAGCTCCTGGACTAGCGGAAGCTCCTACAATGAGCAGTTCTTC. Its protein product is CASSSWTSGSSYNEQFF. The full variable domain, rest sourced from reference TRBV11-2 and TRBJ2-1, is EAGVAQSPRYKIIEKRQSVAFWCNPISGHATLYWYQQILGQGPKLLIQFQNNGVVDDSQLPKDRFSAERLKGVDSTLKIQPAKLEDSAVYLCASSSWTSGSSYNEQFFGPGTRLTVL.

V gene TRBV20-1 combines with J gene TRBJ2-7; D call uncertain. Trimming removed 5 bases from V and 2 bases from J, with 16 bases in between. Per the germline V gene, CDR1 is DFQATT and CDR2 is SNEGSKA (reference sequence). The CDR3 spans 14 residues. The CDR3 bases are TGCAGTGCTTGGAGCCCCCCAATAGCCTACGAGCAGTACTTC. This gives the protein CSAWSPPIAYEQYF.

The sample holds a few counts of this clonotype. This chain links TRBV10-3 with TRBJ2-7, with D perhaps assigned TRBD1 or TRBD2 (5 bases each). The CDR3 spans 14 residues. Germline CDR1 reads ENHRY; CDR2 reads SYGVKD. Trimming pared 2 bases from V and 5 bases from J, leaving 13 bases between. The CDR3 DNA follows: TGTGCCATCAGTGAGCTGGGGTTGGGGGACGAGCAGTACTTC. Its protein is CAISELGLGDEQYF.

This clonotype was counted between two and nine times. This chain joins TRBV19 and TRBJ2-3, with D uncertain. The CDR3 covers 13 residues. The germline V and J ends were trimmed by 5 bases and 6 bases, with 12 bases remaining between them. In germline, CDR1 is LNHDA, CDR2 SQIVND (reference sequence). Here the CDR3 reads CASSSYAMDTQYF. DNA for the CDR3: TGTGCCAGTAGTTCCTATGCAATGGATACGCAGTATTTT.

This clonotype was found many times. The rearrangement joins TRBV4-2 to TRBJ1-2, with 8 bases matching TRBD1. The junction had 10 bases not matched to a gene; V was cut back by 6 bases and J by 4 bases. The germline CDR1 and CDR2 sequences are LGHNA and YNFKEQ. CDR3 length equals 15 residues. The DNA for the CDR3 is TGTGCCAGCAGTCATCCGGGACAGGAGTCCTATGGCTACACCTTC. As protein: CASSHPGQESYGYTF.

The genes are TRBV5-1 and TRBJ2-7, with D possibly called TRBD1 or TRBD2 (5 bases each). The germline gives CDR1 SGHRS, CDR2 YFSETQ. The CDR3 length is 13 residues. Between the trimmed V and J ends, which lost 6 bases and 6 bases, there was a span of 16 bases. The CDR3 here is CASNPTAGGEQYF. The CDR3 coding sequence is TGCGCCAGCAATCCGACGGCTGGGGGCGAGCAGTACTTC.

Ten or more counts support this clonotype. The V and J genes are TRBV20-1 and TRBJ2-1; the D is unclear. This CDR3 is 10 amino acids long. V lost 2 bases, J lost 7 bases, and 3 bases lay in between. CDR1 and CDR2 (germline): DFQATT, SNEGSKA (reference sequence). The DNA of the CDR3 is TGCAGTGCTAGACCGAATGAGCAGTTCTTC. The encoded protein is CSARPNEQFF.

This clonotype was detected many times. The J gene is TRBJ2-1, the V gene TRBV9; the D gene could be TRBD1 or TRBD2 (5 bases each). Germline CDR1 SGDLS, CDR2 YYNGEE. The CDR3 is made up of 15 amino acids. V lost 2 bases and J lost 4, with 13 bases in between. CDR3 in amino acids: CASSVATGTYNEQFF. The CDR3 bases are TGTGCCAGCAGCGTCGCTACCGGGACGTACAATGAGCAGTTCTTC.

This clonotype was seen a handful of times. The chain uses TRBV2 and TRBJ1-1; TRBD1 agrees at 7 bases. The J segment lost 6 bases and the V segment lost 10 bases, leaving 14 bases of the junction unmatched. There are 14 residues in the CDR3. CDR1 and CDR2 from the germline V gene are SNHLY and FYNNEI. The chain's CDR3 is CATNEGAGGAEAFF. The CDR3 nucleotides read TGTGCCACCAACGAGGGGGCCGGGGGCGCTGAAGCTTTCTTT.